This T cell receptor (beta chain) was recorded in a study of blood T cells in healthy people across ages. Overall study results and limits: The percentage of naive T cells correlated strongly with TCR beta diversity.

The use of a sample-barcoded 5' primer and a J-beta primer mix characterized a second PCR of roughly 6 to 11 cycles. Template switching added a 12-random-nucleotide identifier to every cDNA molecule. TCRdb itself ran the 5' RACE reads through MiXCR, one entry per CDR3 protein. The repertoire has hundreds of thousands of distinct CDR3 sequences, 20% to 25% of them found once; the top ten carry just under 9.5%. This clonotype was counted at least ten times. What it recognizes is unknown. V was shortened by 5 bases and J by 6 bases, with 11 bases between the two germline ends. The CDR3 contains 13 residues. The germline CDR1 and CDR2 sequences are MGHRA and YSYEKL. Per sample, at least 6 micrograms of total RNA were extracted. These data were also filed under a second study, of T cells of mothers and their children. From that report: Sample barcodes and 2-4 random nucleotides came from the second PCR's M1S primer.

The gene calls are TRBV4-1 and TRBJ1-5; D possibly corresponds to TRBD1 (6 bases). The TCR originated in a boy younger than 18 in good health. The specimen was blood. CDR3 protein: CASSLRGIQPQHF. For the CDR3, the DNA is TGCGCCAGCAGCTTAAGGGGGATTCAGCCCCAGCATTTT.